This TCR beta chain comes out of a study of vaccination effects on CD4 cells after COVID-19. TCRdb's table, derived via immunoSEQ multiplex PCR, lists solely in-frame clones and lacks some. The table includes around 32,000 clones, roughly two thirds detected once. Viral peptide pools were used in the ViraFEST assay to expand antigen-specific CD4+ T cells, and sequencing came afterward. Researchers isolated CD4+ T cells once 9 to 11 days of culture had elapsed. The vaccine given was either BNT162b2 or mRNA-1273, in two doses. Findings and caveats of the study: By a late point after vaccination, infection- and vaccine-induced clones had shrunk markedly through clonal contraction.

The CDR3 is 16 residues long. Per germline, CDR1 SGHRS and CDR2 YFSETQ. V shed 4 bases and J 8 bases; nucleotides not matched to a gene: 9. Of note for this clone: As yet, its antigen is unknown.

This receptor was taken from a human donor who received a COVID-19 vaccine. Specimen: CD4+ T cells from PBMCs cultured with HCoV-229E spike peptides, collected after COVID-19 vaccination. The chain uses TRBV5-1 and TRBJ1-4; 12 nucleotides align to TRBD1. Written as DNA, the CDR3 is TGCGCCAGCAGCGGGGGACAGGGGGCGCGAGGCGAAAAACTGTTTTTT. Residues: CASSGGQGARGEKLFF. The complete variable domain, with remaining parts taken from reference TRBV5-1 and TRBJ1-4, reads KAGVTQTPRYLIKTRGQQVTLSCSPISGHRSVSWYQQTPGQGLQFLFEYFSETQRNKGNFPGRFSGRQFSNSRSEMNVSTLELGDSALYLCASSGGQGARGEKLFFGSGTQLSVL.